Listed below are T cell receptor beta chains from one sample, sequenced in a study of OX40 agonist ivuxolimab in advanced cancers. Data came from immunoSEQ multiplex PCR; TCRdb stores just in-frame clones and leaves some out. The profile covers roughly 15,000 clones, with roughly three quarters appearing a single time and approximately 37% taken by the ten largest. Source: CD4+ or CD8+ T cells sorted from blood, taken in a trial of the OX40 agonist ivuxolimab. The receptors derive from an adult with an advanced solid tumor such as melanoma, head and neck, liver or kidney cancer. CDR3s include the opening cysteine and the closing phenylalanine or tryptophan. The order of the fields is V gene, D gene, clone size, J gene, CDR3 protein, CDR3 DNA. A D gene is named only where the DNA matches it firmly. For some rows the clone size is stated as once, few or many, or as a class when expanded; others skip it.

TRBV28	-	-	TRBJ2-2	CASSLPGVLTGELFF	TGTGCCAGCAGTTTACCGGGAGTGCTTACCGGGGAGCTGTTTTTT
TRBV27	-	few	TRBJ2-1	CASSSGLTDAYNEQFF	TGTGCCAGCAGTTCCGGATTAACTGATGCCTACAATGAGCAGTTCTTC
TRBV9	-	few	TRBJ2-7	CASSVATGQYEQYF	TGTGCCAGCAGCGTAGCTACTGGACAGTACGAGCAGTACTTC
TRBV15	TRBD2	-	TRBJ2-1	CATRRLASYNEQFF	TGTGCCACCAGGAGACTAGCCTCCTACAATGAGCAGTTCTTC
TRBV27	-	medium-sized	TRBJ1-1	CASSLGLGTTEAFF	TGTGCCAGCAGTTTGGGCCTTGGGACCACTGAAGCTTTCTTT
TRBV21-1	-	-	TRBJ2-7	CASSKATGAYEQYF	TGTGCCAGCAGCAAAGCGACGGGGGCCTACGAGCAGTACTTC
TRBV6-5	-	-	TRBJ1-1	CASSYSVGGTEAFF	TGTGCCAGCAGTTACTCGGTAGGCGGGACTGAAGCTTTCTTT
TRBV29-1	TRBD2	-	TRBJ2-7	CSVGASGRYEQYF	TGCAGCGTTGGGGCTAGCGGGAGATACGAGCAGTACTTC
TRBV25-1	-	-	TRBJ2-5	CASSSQSETQYF	TGTGCCAGCAGCTCCCAATCCGAGACCCAGTACTTC
TRBV15	-	few	TRBJ2-6	CATSPKSLAGANVLTF	TGTGCCACCAGCCCGAAAAGTTTGGCTGGGGCCAACGTCCTGACTTTC
TRBV9	-	many	TRBJ1-2	CASSVVGGGGYTF	TGTGCCAGCAGCGTGGTCGGAGGAGGTGGCTACACCTTC
TRBV2	-	-	TRBJ1-2	CASSEMGQGPYTF	TGTGCCAGCAGTGAAATGGGCCAGGGGCCTTACACTTTC
TRBV6-1	-	few	TRBJ1-2	CASTYQGLTYGYTF	TGTGCCAGCACCTACCAGGGACTCACCTATGGCTACACCTTC
TRBV27	TRBD2	once	TRBJ2-7	CASSLRGLAGSYEQYF	TGTGCCAGCAGTTTACGTGGACTAGCGGGCTCCTACGAGCAGTACTTC
TRBV27	-	-	TRBJ2-1	CASSGGAGSYNEQFF	TGTGCCAGTTCCGGGGGAGCGGGCTCCTACAATGAGCAGTTCTTC
TRBV2	-	-	TRBJ2-1	CASSRLDYNEQFF	TGTGCCAGCAGTAGACTAGACTACAATGAGCAGTTCTTC
TRBV5-8	TRBD2	-	TRBJ2-1	CASSLRTSGSVFF	TGTGCCAGCAGCTTGAGGACTAGCGGGAGTGTGTTCTTC
TRBV10-1	-	-	TRBJ2-1	CASSESGTNNEQFF	TGCGCCAGCAGTGAGTCAGGAACCAACAATGAGCAGTTCTTC
TRBV9	-	-	TRBJ2-7	CASSVVPGPSYEQYF	TGTGCCAGCAGCGTAGTTCCGGGTCCCTCCTACGAGCAGTACTTC
TRBV29-1	-	once	TRBJ1-4	CSVEGRSNEKLFF	TGCAGCGTTGAGGGGAGGTCTAATGAAAAACTGTTTTTT
TRBV10-3	TRBD2	once	TRBJ2-3	CAISGTSGSPETDTQYF	TGTGCCATCAGTGGGACTAGCGGGTCACCTGAGACAGATACGCAGTATTTT
TRBV4-1	-	-	TRBJ1-2	CASSQDMQGGPIYGYTF	TGCGCCAGCAGCCAAGATATGCAGGGAGGGCCGATCTATGGCTACACCTTC
TRBV5-1	-	-	TRBJ1-1	CASSLGVAENTEAFF	TGCGCCAGCAGCTTGGGGGTGGCCGAGAACACTGAAGCTTTCTTT
TRBV7-9	-	-	TRBJ2-3	CASSALEALQYF	TGTGCCAGCAGCGCGCTGGAGGCGTTGCAGTATTTT
TRBV28	TRBD2	few	TRBJ2-7	CASSSYSGRESYEQYF	TGTGCCAGCAGTTCTTATAGCGGGAGGGAGTCGTACGAGCAGTACTTC
TRBV7-9	TRBD2	few	TRBJ2-1	CASSSGTSGTYNEQFF	TGTGCCAGCAGTTCCGGGACTAGCGGGACCTACAATGAGCAGTTCTTC
TRBV6-5	-	few	TRBJ1-4	CASTQAAGDEKLFF	TGTGCCAGCACCCAGGCGGCTGGGGATGAAAAACTGTTTTTT
TRBV19	TRBD1	-	TRBJ1-1	CASSAGTGKFEAFF	TGTGCCAGTAGTGCCGGGACAGGGAAGTTTGAAGCTTTCTTT
TRBV6-5	-	-	TRBJ2-1	CASRQTGSHEQFF	TGTGCCAGCAGACAAACAGGGTCCCATGAGCAGTTCTTC
TRBV29-1	-	-	TRBJ2-2	CSVWGGTEELFF	TGCAGCGTTTGGGGGGGCACCGAGGAGCTGTTTTTT
TRBV9	TRBD2	-	TRBJ2-1	CASSVVLAGGLNEQFF	TGTGCCAGCAGCGTAGTACTAGCGGGAGGGCTGAATGAGCAGTTCTTC
TRBV11-2	TRBD2	medium-sized	TRBJ2-7	CASSLTDSGGYEQYF	TGTGCCAGCAGCCTAACTGATAGCGGGGGCTACGAGCAGTACTTC
TRBV7-2	TRBD2	-	TRBJ2-5	CASSPGLASSETQYF	TGTGCCAGCAGCCCAGGACTAGCCAGCTCAGAGACCCAGTACTTC
TRBV7-9	-	-	TRBJ2-7	CASTDTVVNEQYF	TGTGCCAGCACCGACACAGTAGTTAACGAGCAGTACTTC
TRBV30	TRBD1	-	TRBJ2-1	CAWSAKTGTNEQFF	TGTGCCTGGAGTGCCAAGACAGGGACCAATGAGCAGTTCTTC
TRBV4-1	TRBD1	few	TRBJ1-1	CASSLGTGFPEAFF	TGCGCCAGCAGCCTGGGGACAGGGTTTCCTGAAGCTTTCTTT
TRBV21-1	-	-	TRBJ2-5	CASTGTSGAKQQETQYF	TGTGCCAGCACCGGGACTAGCGGAGCTAAGCAACAAGAGACCCAGTACTTC
TRBV27	-	-	TRBJ2-7	CASGGVHEQYF	TGTGCCAGCGGAGGGGTTCACGAGCAGTACTTC
TRBV27	TRBD1	once	TRBJ2-3	CASSLEGANTDTQYF	TGTGCCAGCAGTCTCGAGGGGGCAAACACAGATACGCAGTATTTT
TRBV9	-	few	TRBJ2-1	CASSDTTVGNEQFF	TGTGCCAGCAGCGATACTACGGTGGGCAATGAGCAGTTCTTC
TRBV27	TRBD1	once	TRBJ2-2	CASSLGTANTGELFF	TGTGCCAGCAGCCTCGGGACAGCGAACACCGGGGAGCTGTTTTTT
TRBV19	-	-	TRBJ1-1	CASSIGVPTEAFF	TGTGCCAGTAGTATTGGGGTGCCCACTGAAGCTTTCTTT
TRBV9	TRBD2	-	TRBJ2-1	CASSAEGGLAGLSSYNEQFF	TGTGCCAGCAGCGCCGAGGGGGGACTAGCGGGATTGAGCTCCTACAATGAGCAGTTCTTC
TRBV15	-	-	TRBJ2-1	CATSRGGESSYNEQFF	TGTGCCACCAGCAGAGGTGGAGAGAGCTCCTACAATGAGCAGTTCTTC
TRBV28	TRBD1	-	TRBJ2-7	CASKTRDSQGEQYF	TGTGCCAGCAAGACCCGGGACAGCCAAGGCGAGCAGTACTTC
TRBV2	-	-	TRBJ1-4	CAGSEFEKLFF	TGTGCCGGCAGTGAATTCGAAAAACTGTTTTTT